The 29 T cell receptor beta chains presented below share a single source sample, sequenced in a study of beta chain features in type 1 diabetes. Study-wide results and caveats: Moderate yet significant TCRB CDR3 shortening was seen in Type 1 diabetes patients in all four CD4+ subsets.

The study reverse transcribed the entire isolated RNA, so it sequenced expressed TCRB transcripts. TCRdb keeps only in-frame clones here, not all; method: immunoSEQ multiplex PCR. In the table there are 200,000 to 250,000 clones, approximately 15% of which are singletons. The antigens of these receptors remain unknown. The sequenced material came from naive CD4+ T cells from blood. All receptors derive from a man in his thirties or forties with type 1 diabetes.

This clone was counted only a few times. The chain uses TRBV19 and TRBJ2-2, with TRBD2 matching over 8 bases. Germline-derived CDR1 and CDR2 are LNHDA and SQIVND (reference sequence). This CDR3 has 14 residues. After removal of 8 bases from V and 1 base from J, the junction contained 3 bases not matched to a gene. The DNA of the CDR3 is TGTGCCAGTCGGAGCGGGGGGAACACCGGGGAGCTGTTTTTT. As protein: CASRSGGNTGELFF.

This sequence joins TRBV6-6 and TRBJ2-5; 7 bases are a match to TRBD1. After removal of 5 bases from V and 4 bases from J, the junction contained 10 bases not matched to a gene. The V gene's germline CDR1 is MNHNY and CDR2 SVGAGI (reference sequence). The CDR3 has 15 residues. The CDR3 nucleotides read TGTGCCAGCAGTAAGGGCGCAACAGGGGTAGAGACCCAGTACTTC. Translation gives CASSKGATGVETQYF.

This clone was observed a few times. The chain combines TRBV7-2 with TRBJ2-1, with 8 bases identical to TRBD2. The CDR3 is 16 residues long. The V and J ends lost 2 bases and 0 bases, in that order; junction bases with no gene match: 3. The germline CDR1 and CDR2 sequences are SGHTA and FQGNSA. In DNA form, the CDR3 reads TGTGCCAGCAGCTTAAAAAGCGGGAGCTCCTACAATGAGCAGTTCTTC. Translation gives CASSLKSGSSYNEQFF.

This clone occurred a few times. The chain links TRBV5-6 to TRBJ2-7, with D hard to call. V was trimmed by 2 bases and J by 0 bases, leaving 12 bases between them. The CDR3 length is 15 residues. Looked up from germline, CDR1 is SGHDT and CDR2 is YYEEEE. CDR3 protein: CASSFRGYSSYEQYF. CDR3 nucleotides: TGTGCCAGCAGCTTTCGCGGTTATAGCTCCTACGAGCAGTACTTC.

The rearrangement links TRBV6-5 to TRBJ2-3; possibly TRBD1 for D (5 bases). Germline V gives CDR1 MNHEY, CDR2 SVGAGI. Trimming pared 8 bases from V and 0 bases from J, leaving 12 bases between. CDR3 length: 14 amino acids. In DNA, the CDR3 is TGTGCCAGCCGCCTGGACACCAGCACAGATACGCAGTATTTT. Its translation: CASRLDTSTDTQYF.

The V gene is TRBV5-6, the J gene TRBJ2-1, with 9 bases fitting TRBD1. With V trimmed by 1 base and J by 2 bases, 4 bases remained unmatched. CDR3 length equals 16 residues. The germline CDR1 and CDR2 sequences are SGHDT and YYEEEE. In nucleotides, the CDR3 is TGTGCCAGCAGCTTGTGGGGACAGGGCCCCTACAATGAGCAGTTCTTC. Translating gives CASSLWGQGPYNEQFF.

The V and J genes are TRBV29-1 and TRBJ2-7, with D perhaps matching TRBD1 (6 bases). Germline assignment: CDR1 SQVTM and CDR2 ANQGSEA. With 4 bases removed from V and 2 bases from J, the gap between germline ends came to 6 bases. CDR3 length: 11 amino acids. The CDR3 DNA sequence: TGCAGCGTTGGGACAGCCTACGAGCAGTACTTC. Protein sequence: CSVGTAYEQYF.

The gene calls are TRBV11-3 and TRBJ2-5; possible D gene TRBD1, 5 bases. From germline, CDR1 is SGHNT and CDR2 YENEEA. Trimming stripped 5 bases from V and 1 base from J, with 11 bases between. This CDR3 comprises 14 residues. The CDR3 DNA reads as TGTGCCAGCAGCGCACAGGAGCTCCAAGAGACCCAGTACTTC. It yields the protein CASSAQELQETQYF.

This clone was seen more than once but under ten times. The V gene is TRBV7-9, the J gene TRBJ1-5; TRBD1 matches at 8 bases. Germline V lookup: CDR1 SEHNR, CDR2 FQNEAQ (reference sequence). This CDR3 spans 17 amino acids. J lost 5 bases, V lost 5 bases, and 14 bases had no gene match. The CDR3 nucleotides read TGTGCCAGCAGCCGAGGGCAGGGGGCGGTCGGGGATCAGCCCCAGCATTTT. This encodes CASSRGQGAVGDQPQHF.

The rearrangement links TRBV7-2 to TRBJ1-2, with 9 bases lining up with TRBD1. The V gene end was trimmed by 0 bases and the J gene end by 4 bases; junction bases not matched to a gene: 12. This CDR3 region has 18 residues. Germline CDR1 is SGHTA and CDR2 is FQGNSA. DNA of the CDR3: TGTGCCAGCAGCTTAGCCTCGACGGGACAGGGTTTAGGCTATGGCTACACCTTC. This translates into CASSLASTGQGLGYGYTF.

This clone showed up just a few times. V gene TRBV19 combines with J gene TRBJ1-2; D call uncertain. Germline lookup yields CDR1 LNHDA and CDR2 SQIVND (reference sequence). The CDR3 is made up of 13 amino acids. V dropped 9 bases and J dropped 3 bases, with 14 bases sitting between them. The CDR3 loop reads CASRWAPDYGYTF. The CDR3 bases are TGTGCCAGCCGGTGGGCGCCTGACTATGGCTACACCTTC.

This clone was counted between two and nine times. This sequence joins TRBV6-6 and TRBJ2-7, with D perhaps TRBD1 (7 bases). The CDR3 totals 14 residues. The V end lost 5 bases, the J end lost 2 bases, and 13 bases lay between the germline ends. Germline values: CDR1 MNHNY, CDR2 SVGAGI (reference sequence). The chain's CDR3 is CASSASRGAYEQYF. The CDR3, as DNA: TGTGCCAGCAGTGCGAGCAGGGGGGCCTACGAGCAGTACTTC.

Only a few counts were recorded for this clone. The rearrangement links TRBV6-1 to TRBJ2-7; D is uncertain. V gave up 1 base and J gave up 6 bases, with 7 bases separating them. The CDR3 covers 12 residues. Germline-derived CDR1 and CDR2 are MNHNS and SASEGT. The CDR3 sequence: CASSEGGTEQYF. As DNA, the CDR3 is TGTGCCAGCAGTGAAGGAGGCACCGAGCAGTACTTC.

This clone turned up a few times. The chain combines TRBV5-4 with TRBJ1-2; perhaps TRBD1 as D (5 bases). Germline V gives CDR1 SGHNT, CDR2 YYREEE (reference sequence). The CDR3 covers 13 residues. With 5 bases removed from V and 3 bases from J, the gap between germline ends came to 11 bases. The CDR3 nucleotides read TGTGCCAGCAGTCCAGACAGCCACTATGGCTACACCTTC. As protein: CASSPDSHYGYTF. The full variable domain, with the rest looked up from reference TRBV5-4 and TRBJ1-2, is ETGVTQSPTHLIKTRGQQVTLRCSSQSGHNTVSWYQQALGQGPQFIFQYYREEENGRGNFPPRFSGLQFPNYSSELNVNALELDDSALYLCASSPDSHYGYTFGSGTRLTVV.

In this sample, this clone turned up a few times. This chain connects TRBV4-1 to TRBJ2-6, with 9 bases fitting TRBD1. V shed 7 bases and J 0 bases; nucleotides not matched to a gene: 7. The CDR3 consists of 17 residues. Looked up from germline, CDR1 is MGHRA and CDR2 is YSYEKL. CDR3 nucleotide sequence: TGCGCCAGCACCTGGGACAGGGAAAGCTCTGGGGCCAACGTCCTGACTTTC. Residues: CASTWDRESSGANVLTF.

Only a few counts were recorded for this clone. This CDR3 is CASSLRPGLAGVNEQFF. Here the CDR3 DNA reads TGTGCCAGCAGCTTACGCCCTGGACTAGCGGGGGTCAATGAGCAGTTCTTC. This chain links TRBV7-9 with TRBJ2-1; 13 bases are a match to TRBD2. The germline CDR1 and CDR2 sequences are SEHNR and FQNEAQ (reference sequence). V gave up 2 bases and J gave up 6 bases; unmatched junction bases: 7. The CDR3 totals 17 residues.

This clone was seen only a few times. V usage is TRBV29-1 and J usage is TRBJ2-5, with 7 bases lining up with TRBD1. V was pared by 4 bases and J by 5 bases, with 4 bases of the junction left unmatched. The CDR3 extends over 12 amino acids. Per germline, CDR1 SQVTM and CDR2 ANQGSEA. CDR3 amino acids: CSVVRGLETQYF. The CDR3 DNA follows: TGCAGCGTTGTTAGGGGGCTGGAGACCCAGTACTTC.

This clone was detected only a few times. The chain couples TRBV11-2 to TRBJ2-7, with D possibly matching TRBD2 (6 bases). This CDR3 region has 12 residues. V lost 2 bases to trimming and J lost 4 bases, with 6 bases between them. The germline CDR1 and CDR2 sequences are SGHAT and FQNNGV. CDR3 region: CASSLREYEQYF. CDR3 DNA: TGTGCCAGCAGCTTACGGGAGTACGAGCAGTACTTC. Full variable domain (missing parts from reference TRBV11-2 and TRBJ2-7): EAGVAQSPRYKIIEKRQSVAFWCNPISGHATLYWYQQILGQGPKLLIQFQNNGVVDDSQLPKDRFSAERLKGVDSTLKIQPAKLEDSAVYLCASSLREYEQYFGPGTRLTVT.

The J gene is TRBJ1-2, the V gene TRBV7-8, with 9 bases lining up with TRBD1. The CDR3 totals 15 residues. Germline CDR1 and CDR2: SGHVS and FQNEAQ. V shed 3 bases and J 4 bases; nucleotides not matched to a gene: 6. In DNA form, the CDR3 reads TGTGCCAGCAGCTTTTCAGGACAGGGGTCCTATGGCTACACCTTC. Translation: CASSFSGQGSYGYTF.

CDR3 sequence: CASSPDRDGTQYF. The DNA for the CDR3 is TGCGCCAGCAGCCCGGACAGAGATGGGACCCAGTACTTC. This sequence joins TRBV5-1 and TRBJ2-5; TRBD1 is a possible D gene (6 bases). Trimming removed 4 bases at V and 7 bases at J, with 14 bases between. Germline lookup yields CDR1 SGHRS and CDR2 YFSETQ. The CDR3 spans 13 residues.

As DNA, the CDR3 is TGTGCCAGCAGCGCATCCGACAGCAGCAATCAGCCCCAGCATTTT. Translating it yields CASSASDSSNQPQHF. The genes are TRBV9 and TRBJ1-5, with D maybe TRBD1 (5 bases). The CDR3 sequence is 15 residues long. Germline V gene sequence: CDR1 SGDLS, CDR2 YYNGEE. The germline V and J ends were trimmed by 3 bases and 1 base, with 11 bases remaining between them. Using reference TRBV9 and TRBJ1-5 for the parts outside the CDR3, the full variable domain is DSGVTQTPKHLITATGQRVTLRCSPRSGDLSVYWYQQSLDQGLQFLIQYYNGEERAKGNILERFSAQQFPDLHSELNLSSLELGDSALYFCASSASDSSNQPQHFGDGTRLSIL.

This chain joins TRBV28 and TRBJ1-3; maybe TRBD1 (6 bases). V lost 6 bases and J 7 bases, leaving 13 bases between the germline ends. Germline V gene lookup returns CDR1 MDHEN and CDR2 SYDVKM. The CDR3 runs 13 residues. The CDR3 bases are TGTGCCAGCAGAACCACAGGGCGGAACACCATATATTTT. Translated, it gives CASRTTGRNTIYF.

V gene TRBV19 combines with J gene TRBJ2-1; 7 nucleotides agree with TRBD1. CDR1 is LNHDA and CDR2 is SQIVND in the germline V gene (reference sequence). The CDR3 consists of 13 residues. Unmatched junction bases numbered 8, after V lost 10 bases and J lost 5 bases. The CDR3 nucleotides are TGTGCCATTGGACAGGCAGGGAACAATGAGCAGTTCTTC. The encoded protein is CAIGQAGNNEQFF.

A few counts support this clone. This chain joins TRBV2 and TRBJ2-7; tentatively, D is TRBD1 (5 bases). The CDR3 runs 13 residues. The V gene's germline CDR1 is SNHLY and CDR2 FYNNEI. Trimming took 7 bases from V and 2 from J, leaving 12 bases between them. The CDR3 spells CASTRVETYEQYF. The DNA of the CDR3 is TGTGCCAGCACCAGGGTAGAAACCTACGAGCAGTACTTC.

This clone was found a few times. The chain uses TRBV25-1 and TRBJ1-2; 8 positions agree with TRBD1. The CDR3 is 15 amino acids. Germline V CDR1 and CDR2: MGHDK, SYGVNS. Trimming at V came to 3 bases and at J to 7 bases, leaving 10 bases not matched to a gene. The CDR3 DNA reads TGTGCCAGCAGTGATAAGGGCAGGGGGCTGAGTGGCTACACCTTC. Amino acids: CASSDKGRGLSGYTF.

This clone was seen only a few times. V usage is TRBV9 and J usage is TRBJ2-3; TRBD1 agrees at 7 bases. V lost 4 bases to trimming and J lost 1 base; unmatched junction nucleotides: 3. Germline V gene data show CDR1 as SGDLS and CDR2 as YYNGEE. The CDR3 runs 14 residues. The CDR3 loop is CASSPGQGTDTQYF. DNA for the CDR3: TGTGCCAGCAGCCCCGGACAGGGCACAGATACGCAGTATTTT. Using reference TRBV9 and TRBJ2-3 for the parts outside the CDR3, the full variable domain is DSGVTQTPKHLITATGQRVTLRCSPRSGDLSVYWYQQSLDQGLQFLIQYYNGEERAKGNILERFSAQQFPDLHSELNLSSLELGDSALYFCASSPGQGTDTQYFGPGTRLTVL.

The rearrangement links TRBV4-1 to TRBJ2-3, with TRBD2 identical over 10 bases. CDR1 is MGHRA and CDR2 is YSYEKL in the germline V gene. V lost 0 bases and J lost 0; bases outside the gene matches: 6. The CDR3 is 18 amino acids. The CDR3 DNA reads TGCGCCAGCAGCCAAGATTTAACTAGCGGGACTAGCACAGATACGCAGTATTTT. Translated: CASSQDLTSGTSTDTQYF.

The chain carries TRBV4-1 and TRBJ2-7, with 7 bases that match TRBD2. Germline trimming cut 0 bases from V and 2 bases from J; bases unmatched to any gene: 10. Germline loops: CDR1 MGHRA, CDR2 YSYEKL. The CDR3 is made up of 17 amino acids. The CDR3 DNA follows: TGCGCCAGCAGCCAAGAGCTAGCGGACATCATTCCCTACGAGCAGTACTTC. It translates to CASSQELADIIPYEQYF.

V gene TRBV19 combines with J gene TRBJ2-2, with TRBD2 matching over 8 bases. The CDR3 is made up of 16 amino acids. Trimming at V came to 4 bases and at J to 0 bases, leaving 4 bases not matched to a gene. CDR1 is LNHDA, CDR2 SQIVND, per germline (reference sequence). The CDR3 spells CASSKTSASNTGELFF. The CDR3 DNA reads as TGTGCCAGTAGTAAGACTAGCGCATCGAACACCGGGGAGCTGTTTTTT.